The sequence of this T cell receptor (beta chain) was determined in a study of cytomegalovirus exposure and HLA in healthy donors (dated 2017 in TCRdb). At the level of the whole study: A later analysis indicated that the 100 to 150 validation repertoires were generated on the platform also employed for the approximately 700 repertoires of the first cohort. The study aimed to test whether signatures of past pathogen exposure could be identified by cataloging public T cell receptors. In addition to the first cohort of approximately 650 subjects, a separate validation cohort of 100 to 150 different subjects was used. The study combined high-throughput TCR immunosequencing, statistical association of individual TCRs with disease status, and machine learning to predict cytomegalovirus infection status. Study-level results and caveats: The validation cohort had no HLA typing available for a later analysis, so co-occurrence within that cohort was assessed over all 120 or so repertoires. Across donors, most TCR sequences were observed very rarely, whereas some public TCRs were present in many individuals. The authors suggested that the approach could potentially be extended to other disease states and immunological phenotypes. In both the original and validation cohorts, the classifier was reported to diagnose cytomegalovirus status with high specificity and sensitivity. Of the cluster scores, around 95% were above 0 in a later analysis, which found that TCRs clustered in the first cohort also tended to co-occur in the 95 to 150 validation repertoires. A few of the identified cytomegalovirus-associated TCR beta chains were confirmed in vitro to be specific for cytomegalovirus antigens. The study listed over 150 TCR beta chains as associated with cytomegalovirus.

Comment on this clone: It has no known antigen specificity. Base qualities are not provided; no much larger clone lies one nucleotide away.

The junction carries 21 bases between V and J, which are trimmed by 5 bases and 1 base respectively. Looking up the germline V gene (reference sequence) yields CDR1 SEHNR and CDR2 FQNEAQ. The CDR3 goes from the cysteine to the phenylalanine over 19 residues. Kept here is only the CDR3 DNA, which spans 57 bases and is read in frame from base 1. The donors were included in the validation cohort of roughly 120 subjects, a group kept apart from the roughly 610-subject first cohort. To prepare the library, the immunoSEQ multiplex PCR assay was applied. In the original analysis: A statistical classification framework was built to diagnose cytomegalovirus status from the catalog of TCR beta chain sequences. Entries here come from immuneACCESS through TCRdb and include only in-frame sequences with V and J called. Some clones fail to appear in such tables; in the studies checked, an unresolved V gene covers under half of the shortfall, and the cause of the remainder is unknown. V and J calls and clone size come straight from that table; D and trimming were deduced from the DNA. A total of about 56,000 clones appear in this sample, 93% of them only once. Under 2% of the sample comes from the top ten.

The source is a young woman in good health and CMV-seropositive. Here the chain combines TRBV7-9 and TRBJ2-6, with TRBD1 as a weak D call on 5 bases. Sequencing was carried out using PBMCs. The CDR3 loop reads CASSPKDKAPLSGANVLTF. The nucleotide sequence is TGTGCCAGCAGCCCCAAGGACAAGGCCCCCCTATCTGGGGCCAACGTCCTGACTTTC.